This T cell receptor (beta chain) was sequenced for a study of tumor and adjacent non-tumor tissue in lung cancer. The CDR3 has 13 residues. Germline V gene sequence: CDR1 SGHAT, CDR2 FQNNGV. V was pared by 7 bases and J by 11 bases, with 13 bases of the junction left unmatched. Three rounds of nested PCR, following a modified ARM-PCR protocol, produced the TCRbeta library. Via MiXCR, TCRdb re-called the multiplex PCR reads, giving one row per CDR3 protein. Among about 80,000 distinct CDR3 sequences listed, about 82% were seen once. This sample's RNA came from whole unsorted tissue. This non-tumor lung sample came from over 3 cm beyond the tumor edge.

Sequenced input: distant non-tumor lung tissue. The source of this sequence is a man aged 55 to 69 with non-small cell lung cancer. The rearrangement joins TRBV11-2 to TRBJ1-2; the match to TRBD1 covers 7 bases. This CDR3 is CASNLDRRSGYTF. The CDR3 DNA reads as TGTGCCAGCAACTTGGACAGGAGAAGTGGTTACACCTTC.